What follows describes a single T cell receptor beta chain. The sample belongs to a study of blood T cell repertoires in COVID-19. Study context: Samples came from the United States, Italy and Spain, spanning acute and convalescent COVID-19. Sources were T cells, B-cell-depleted T cells, or PBMCs; the material itself was cDNA or gDNA.

Methods used by the authors: Reference gene primer amplification gave estimated nucleated cell counts. Repertoires were generated with immunoSEQ multiplex PCR, while TCRdb's copy carries only in-frame clones and drops some. That table gives V, J and clone size, and the DNA gave D and trimming. The repertoire consists of about 130,000 clones, with roughly three quarters occurring once and the leading ten covering around 18%. Trimming took off 3 bases at V and 7 bases at J, with 16 bases between the two ends. The length of the CDR3 is 15 residues. CDR1 KGHSH and CDR2 LQKENI come from the germline V gene.

The sequence derives from a man at least 80 years old with acute or convalescent COVID-19. The sequenced sample was peripheral blood. The chain links TRBV18 to TRBJ1-5; TRBD1 is a possible D gene (5 bases). The CDR3: CASSPPGGGDQPQHF. The CDR3 nucleotides are TGTGCCAGCTCACCCCCGGGAGGAGGGGACCAGCCCCAGCATTTT.